This record covers a single T cell receptor (beta chain). This sample is part of a study of control samples from healthy donors and cancer patients. The assay was immunoSEQ multiplex PCR, and TCRdb's table has in-frame clones only and misses some. This sample carries some 150,000 clones, roughly nine tenths of them seen once, and the ten largest clones take about 7.6%. Source material: blood. The receptor's source is a man aged 18 to 29 in good health.

Written as DNA, the CDR3 is TGCGCCAGCAGCTTGACAGGGGGCAATGAGCAGTTCTTC. Protein: CASSLTGGNEQFF. J is TRBJ2-1 and V is TRBV5-1; 8 nucleotides line up with TRBD1. This CDR3 comprises 13 residues. CDR1 is SGHRS and CDR2 is YFSETQ in the germline V gene. V lost 1 base to trimming and J lost 6 bases; unmatched junction nucleotides: 0.